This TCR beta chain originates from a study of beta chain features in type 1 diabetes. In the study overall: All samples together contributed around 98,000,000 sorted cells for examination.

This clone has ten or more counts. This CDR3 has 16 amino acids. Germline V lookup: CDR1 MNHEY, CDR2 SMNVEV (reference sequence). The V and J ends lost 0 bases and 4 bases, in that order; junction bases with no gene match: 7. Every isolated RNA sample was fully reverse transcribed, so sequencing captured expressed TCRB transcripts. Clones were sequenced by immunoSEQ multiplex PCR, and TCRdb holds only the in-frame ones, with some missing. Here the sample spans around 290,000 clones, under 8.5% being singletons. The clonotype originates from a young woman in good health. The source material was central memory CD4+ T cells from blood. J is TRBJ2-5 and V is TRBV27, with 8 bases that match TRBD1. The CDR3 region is CASSLSLDRVGETQYF. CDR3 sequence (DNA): TGTGCCAGCAGTTTATCGTTGGACAGGGTGGGAGAGACCCAGTACTTC.